The sequence of this TCR beta chain was determined in a study of shared clonotypes between healthy human individuals (dated by TCRdb to about 2020). About the study as a whole: Two women and a few men aged 18 to 49 years were included in the cohort. For each donor, CD4 naive and CD4 memory were each run on three plates, CD8 naive on two plates, and CD8 memory on one plate. The study deeply sequenced blood TCR repertoires of five healthy adults to estimate repertoire size and the extent of clonotype sharing between individuals. Libraries were prepared and TCR repertoires were sequenced by different laboratories using diverse techniques, in order to increase sequencing depth and limit assay-specific biases. Each donor's leukapheresis produced roughly between roughly 0.85 and 10 billion PBMCs.

Findings and caveats that apply to the study as a whole: Even with the large sequencing depth, rarefaction of the sorted-subset datasets indicated that sequencing was incomplete. Sampling was restricted to blood, and TCR repertoires in tissues likely differ from the TCR repertoires found in blood. Because the study included a small number of donors, the genetic and exposure-history diversity represented was limited. Pairwise subsampling led to the expectation that sequencing depth would affect the degree of clonotype sharing among donors. Larger estimated clonotype richness was generally found for naive subsets than for memory subsets. When a handful of donors were compared, the shared fraction of clonotypes was about 5% for naive CD4, 3.5% for naive CD8, 2.3% for memory CD4, and less than 0.45% for memory CD8. Compared with non-shared clonotypes, clonotypes shared by all four sorted-subset donors had higher generation probabilities.

In regard to this clone: What this receptor recognizes is not known. Base qualities are not provided; no much larger clone lies one nucleotide away.

TCR CDR3 regions were amplified from genomic DNA by multiplex PCR using the deep immunoSEQ assay. Extracted genomic DNA from each cell subset was distributed evenly across all wells of several immunoSEQ 96-well plates, and each plate was treated as a replicate. For sorted subsets, 150 to 250 ng of genomic DNA, equivalent to roughly 30,000 T cell genomes, went into each replicate PCR. Purified libraries were measured with a Qubit 3.0 fluorometer, size-checked on a Bioanalyzer 2100, and measured again with the KAPA Library Quantification kit. Each immunoSEQ 96-well plate was sequenced on its own single-read 150-cycle Illumina NextSeq 550 flow cell. On the authors' methods: Because the immunoSEQ output held only junctional sequences and lacked quality scores, the filtering could not match the filtering applied to full-length reads. Sequences were annotated with PyIR, a Python wrapper for IgBLAST v1.9, and V/J genes and CDR3 were assigned using IMGT germline references. Reads with weak V/J assignments (E-value above 1e-6), missing CDR3, stop codons, out-of-frame junctions, or ambiguous translated residues were removed. V3J clonotypes were defined as sequences sharing an identical inferred V gene, J gene, and CDR3 amino acid sequence. To compute the percentage overlap between repertoires, the number of shared unique clonotypes was divided by the size of the smaller repertoire. RTK rarefaction, the Chao1 estimator, and Recon v2.1 estimates of unobserved clonotypes were used to assess repertoire richness. For all TCRbeta clonotypes obtained by the gDNA method from a handful of donors, generation probabilities were computed with OLGA. In TCRdb, the immuneACCESS table is reduced to in-frame sequences with V and J assigned. These tables do not hold every clone; where another copy was compared, an unresolved V gene accounts for under half, and the others remain unexplained. V, J and clone size derive from that table, while D and trimming were established from the DNA sequence. Present in this sample are roughly 1,600,000 clones, 98% of which were seen just once. The ten largest account for 0.36% of the sample.

Healthy HIV-negative adults with no recently reported acute infections or vaccinations were included as donors. Every donor was a Caucasian adult living in Nashville, Tennessee, USA. CD4+ T cells were enriched by magnetic negative selection; naive cells were then positively selected on CD45RA, and the negative fraction formed the memory subset. Blood was obtained by leukapheresis, after which PBMCs were separated by Ficoll-Histopaque density gradient centrifugation and cryopreserved in liquid nitrogen vapor phase. Analytical flow cytometry was used to check the purity and quantity of every magnetically sorted T cell population. Genomic DNA was isolated from every sorted fraction and measured by UV absorbance on a Nanodrop 2000c. The CDR3 goes from the cysteine to the phenylalanine over 12 residues. Only the CDR3 DNA is retained, 36 bases long and in frame from the first base. Cut back by 5 bases and 4 bases, the V and J ends lie 7 bases apart. The germline V gene gives CDR1 as SNHLY and CDR2 as FYNNEI.

This clonotype was obtained from a man aged 25-45 years in good health. What was sequenced was naive CD4+ T cells sorted from blood. Interpreted using the paper, the cell subset or site label stands for: CD45RA+ positively selected. The chain joins TRBV2 to TRBJ2-3; a confident D gene designation cannot be given. The DNA is as follows: TGTGCCAGCAGTATCGGTCCAGATACGCAGTATTTT. Its amino acids are CASSIGPDTQYF.